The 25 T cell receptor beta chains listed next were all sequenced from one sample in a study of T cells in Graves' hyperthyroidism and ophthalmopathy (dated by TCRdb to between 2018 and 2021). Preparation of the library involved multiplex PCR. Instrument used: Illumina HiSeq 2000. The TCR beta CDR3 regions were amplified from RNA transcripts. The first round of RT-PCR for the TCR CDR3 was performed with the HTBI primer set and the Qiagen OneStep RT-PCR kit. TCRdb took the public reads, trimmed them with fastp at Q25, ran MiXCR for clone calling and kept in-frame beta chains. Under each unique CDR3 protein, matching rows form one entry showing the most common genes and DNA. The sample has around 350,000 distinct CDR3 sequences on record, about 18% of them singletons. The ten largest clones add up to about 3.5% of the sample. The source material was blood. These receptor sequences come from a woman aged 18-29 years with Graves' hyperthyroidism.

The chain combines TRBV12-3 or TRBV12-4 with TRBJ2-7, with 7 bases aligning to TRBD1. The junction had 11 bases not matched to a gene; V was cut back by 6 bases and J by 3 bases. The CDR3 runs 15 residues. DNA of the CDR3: TGTGCCAGCAGCTTGACCCGGGACAGCAACTACGAGCAGTACTTC. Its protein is CASSLTRDSNYEQYF.

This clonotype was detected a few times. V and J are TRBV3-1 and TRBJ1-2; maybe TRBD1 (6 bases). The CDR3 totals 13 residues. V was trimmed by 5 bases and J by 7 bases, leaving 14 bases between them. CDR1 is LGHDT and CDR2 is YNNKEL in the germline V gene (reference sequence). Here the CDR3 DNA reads TGTGCCAGCAGCGCAGCAGGGGTTTCTGGCTACACCTTC. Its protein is CASSAAGVSGYTF.

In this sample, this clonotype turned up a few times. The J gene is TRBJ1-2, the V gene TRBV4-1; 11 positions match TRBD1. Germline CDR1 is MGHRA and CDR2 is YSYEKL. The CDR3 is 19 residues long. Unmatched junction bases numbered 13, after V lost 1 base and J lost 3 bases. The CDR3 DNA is TGCGCCAGCAGCCAAGGCCCCGGGACAGGGGGTACAAAATACTATGGCTACACCTTC. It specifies CASSQGPGTGGTKYYGYTF.

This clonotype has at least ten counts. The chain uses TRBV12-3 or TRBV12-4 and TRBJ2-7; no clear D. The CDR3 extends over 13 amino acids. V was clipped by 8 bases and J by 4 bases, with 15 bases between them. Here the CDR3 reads CASSTPGLYEQYF. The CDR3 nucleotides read TGTGCCAGCTCCACCCCCGGATTGTACGAGCAGTACTTC.

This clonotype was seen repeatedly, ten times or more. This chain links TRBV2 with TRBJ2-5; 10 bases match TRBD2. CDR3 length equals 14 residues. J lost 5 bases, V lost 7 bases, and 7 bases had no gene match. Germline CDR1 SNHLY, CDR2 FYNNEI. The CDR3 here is CASNPLAGKETQYF. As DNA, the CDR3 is TGTGCCAGCAATCCACTAGCGGGGAAGGAGACCCAGTACTTC.

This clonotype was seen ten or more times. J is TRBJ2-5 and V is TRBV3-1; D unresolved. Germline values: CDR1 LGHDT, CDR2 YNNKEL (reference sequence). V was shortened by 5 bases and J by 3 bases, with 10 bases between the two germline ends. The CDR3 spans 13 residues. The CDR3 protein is CASSSRLKETQYF. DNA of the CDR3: TGTGCCAGCAGCTCACGCCTCAAAGAGACCCAGTACTTC.

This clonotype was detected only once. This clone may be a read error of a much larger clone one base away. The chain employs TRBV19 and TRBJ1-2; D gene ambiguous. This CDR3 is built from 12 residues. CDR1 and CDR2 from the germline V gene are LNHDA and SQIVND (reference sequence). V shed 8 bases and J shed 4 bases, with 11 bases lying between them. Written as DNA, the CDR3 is TGTGCCAGTGGCTCATCTTCCTATGGCTACACCTTC. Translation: CASGSSSYGYTF.

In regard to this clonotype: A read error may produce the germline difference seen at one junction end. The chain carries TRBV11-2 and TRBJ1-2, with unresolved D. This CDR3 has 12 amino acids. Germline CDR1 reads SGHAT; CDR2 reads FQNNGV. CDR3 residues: CTSSLEGNGYTF. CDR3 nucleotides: TGTACCAGCAGCTTAGAGGGAAATGGCTACACCTTC.

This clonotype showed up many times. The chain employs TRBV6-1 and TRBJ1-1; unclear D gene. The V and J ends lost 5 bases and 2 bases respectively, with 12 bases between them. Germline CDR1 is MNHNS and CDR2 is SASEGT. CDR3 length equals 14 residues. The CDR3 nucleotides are TGTGCCAGCAGTCCCGACACGATTAACACTGAAGCTTTCTTT. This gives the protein CASSPDTINTEAFF.

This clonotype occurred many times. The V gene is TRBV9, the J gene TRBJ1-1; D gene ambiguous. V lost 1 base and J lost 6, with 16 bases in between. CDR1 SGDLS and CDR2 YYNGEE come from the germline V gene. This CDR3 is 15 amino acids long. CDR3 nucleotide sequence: TGTGCCAGCAGCGTAAGTGTTTTTGGAAACGCTGAAGCTTTCTTT. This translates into CASSVSVFGNAEAFF.

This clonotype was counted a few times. CDR3 sequence: CSASNRDEDEAFF. The CDR3, as DNA: TGCAGTGCTAGCAACCGGGACGAAGATGAAGCTTTCTTT. The V and J genes are TRBV20-1 and TRBJ1-1; maybe TRBD1 (5 bases). Trimming stripped 3 bases from V and 7 bases from J, with 15 bases between. Germline CDR1 DFQATT, CDR2 SNEGSKA (reference sequence). The CDR3 runs to 13 residues.

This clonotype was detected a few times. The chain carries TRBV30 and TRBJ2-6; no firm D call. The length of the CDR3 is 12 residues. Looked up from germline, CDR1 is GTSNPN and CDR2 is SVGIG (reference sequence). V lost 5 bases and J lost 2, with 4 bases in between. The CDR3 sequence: CAWGPGANVLTF. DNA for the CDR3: TGTGCCTGGGGACCTGGGGCCAACGTCCTGACTTTC.

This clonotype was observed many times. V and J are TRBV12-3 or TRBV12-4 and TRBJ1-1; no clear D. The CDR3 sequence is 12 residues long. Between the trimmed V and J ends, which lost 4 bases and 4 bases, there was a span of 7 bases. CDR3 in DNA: TGTGCCAGCAGTTCCTTAGTCACTGAAGCTTTCTTT. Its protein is CASSSLVTEAFF.

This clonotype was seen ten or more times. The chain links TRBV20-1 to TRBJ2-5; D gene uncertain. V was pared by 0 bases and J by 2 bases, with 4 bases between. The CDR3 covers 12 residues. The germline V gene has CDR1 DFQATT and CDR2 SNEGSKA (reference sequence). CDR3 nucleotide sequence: TGCAGTGCTAGAGATCAGCAAGAGACCCAGTACTTC. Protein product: CSARDQQETQYF.

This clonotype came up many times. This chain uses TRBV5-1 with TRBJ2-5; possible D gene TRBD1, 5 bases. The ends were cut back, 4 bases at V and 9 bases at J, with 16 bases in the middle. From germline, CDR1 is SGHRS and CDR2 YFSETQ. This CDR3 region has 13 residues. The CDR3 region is CASSPDHRQSQYF. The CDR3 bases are TGCGCCAGCAGCCCAGACCACCGACAGTCCCAGTACTTC.

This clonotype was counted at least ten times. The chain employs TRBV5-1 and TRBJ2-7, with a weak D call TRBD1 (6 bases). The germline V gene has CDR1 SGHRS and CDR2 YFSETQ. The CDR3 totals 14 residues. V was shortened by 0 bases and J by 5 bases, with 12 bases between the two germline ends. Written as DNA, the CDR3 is TGCGCCAGCAGCTTGGCCGGGCAGGGGAACGAGCAGTACTTC. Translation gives CASSLAGQGNEQYF. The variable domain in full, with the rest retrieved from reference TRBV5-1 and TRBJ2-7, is KAGVTQTPRYLIKTRGQQVTLSCSPISGHRSVSWYQQTPGQGLQFLFEYFSETQRNKGNFPGRFSGRQFSNSRSEMNVSTLELGDSALYLCASSLAGQGNEQYFGPGTRLTVT.

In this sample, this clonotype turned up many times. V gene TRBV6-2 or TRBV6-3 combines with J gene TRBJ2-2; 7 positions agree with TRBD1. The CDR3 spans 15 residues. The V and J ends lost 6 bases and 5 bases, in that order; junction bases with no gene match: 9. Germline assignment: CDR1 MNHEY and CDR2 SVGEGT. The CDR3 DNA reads TGTGCCAGCAGACAGGGGCCGGAACGGACCGGGGAGCTGTTTTTT. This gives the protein CASRQGPERTGELFF.

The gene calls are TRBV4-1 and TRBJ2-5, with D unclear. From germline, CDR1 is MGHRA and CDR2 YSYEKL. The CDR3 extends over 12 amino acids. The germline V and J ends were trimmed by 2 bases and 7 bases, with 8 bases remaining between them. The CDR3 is CASSQPTGTQYF. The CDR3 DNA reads TGCGCCAGCAGCCAACCGACCGGGACCCAGTACTTC.

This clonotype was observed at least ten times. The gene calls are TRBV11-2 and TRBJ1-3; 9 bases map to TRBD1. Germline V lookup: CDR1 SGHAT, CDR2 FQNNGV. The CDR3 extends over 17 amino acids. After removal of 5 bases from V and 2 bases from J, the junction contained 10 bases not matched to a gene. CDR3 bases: TGTGCCAGCAGCGCCCGATGGGACAGGGACCCTGGAAACACCATATATTTT. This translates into CASSARWDRDPGNTIYF.

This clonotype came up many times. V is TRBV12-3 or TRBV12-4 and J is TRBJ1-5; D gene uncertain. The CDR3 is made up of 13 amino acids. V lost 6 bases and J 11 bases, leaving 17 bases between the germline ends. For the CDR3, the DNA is TGTGCCAGCAGAACTACCTCGGGAGTGGCCCAGCATTTT. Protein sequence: CASRTTSGVAQHF.

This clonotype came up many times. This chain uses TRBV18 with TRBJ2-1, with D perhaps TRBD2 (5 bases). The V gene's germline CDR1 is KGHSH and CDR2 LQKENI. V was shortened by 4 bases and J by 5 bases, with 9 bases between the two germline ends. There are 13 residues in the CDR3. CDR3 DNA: TGTGCCAGCTCACTACGGACTGACAATGAGCAGTTCTTC. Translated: CASSLRTDNEQFF.

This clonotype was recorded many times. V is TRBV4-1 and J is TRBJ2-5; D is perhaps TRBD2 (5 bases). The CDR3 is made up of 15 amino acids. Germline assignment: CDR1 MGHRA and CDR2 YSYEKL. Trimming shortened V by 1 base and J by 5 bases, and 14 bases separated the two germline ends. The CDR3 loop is CASSQGADLGETQYF. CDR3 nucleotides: TGCGCCAGCAGCCAAGGAGCGGACCTAGGGGAGACCCAGTACTTC.

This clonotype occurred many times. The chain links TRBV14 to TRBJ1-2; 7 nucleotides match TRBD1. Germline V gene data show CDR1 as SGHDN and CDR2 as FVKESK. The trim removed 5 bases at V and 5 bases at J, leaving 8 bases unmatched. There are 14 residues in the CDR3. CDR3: CASSTRTGPYGYTF. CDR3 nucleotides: TGTGCCAGCAGCACCCGGACAGGTCCATATGGCTACACCTTC. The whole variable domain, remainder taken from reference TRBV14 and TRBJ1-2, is EAGVTQFPSHSVIEKGQTVTLRCDPISGHDNLYWYRRVMGKEIKFLLHFVKESKQDESGMPNNRFLAERTGGTYSTLKVQPAELEDSGVYFCASSTRTGPYGYTFGSGTRLTVV.

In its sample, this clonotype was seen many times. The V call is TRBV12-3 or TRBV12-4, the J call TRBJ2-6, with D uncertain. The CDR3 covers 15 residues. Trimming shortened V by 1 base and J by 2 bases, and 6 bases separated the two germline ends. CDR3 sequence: CASSLVGTGANVLTF. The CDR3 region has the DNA TGTGCCAGCAGTTTAGTGGGGACTGGGGCCAACGTCCTGACTTTC.

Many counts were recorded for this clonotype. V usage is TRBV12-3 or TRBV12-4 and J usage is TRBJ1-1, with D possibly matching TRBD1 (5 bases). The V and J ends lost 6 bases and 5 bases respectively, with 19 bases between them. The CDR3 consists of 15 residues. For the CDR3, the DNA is TGTGCCAGCAGCTCCTCGGGACGGGGAGGGACTGAAGCTTTCTTT. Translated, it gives CASSSSGRGGTEAFF.